The clone carrying this T cell receptor beta chain showed up just once. Profiling relied on immunoSEQ multiplex PCR, and the TCRdb table lists in-frame clones only, not all of them. The table shows some 460,000 clones, with 87% occurring only once. The sample originates from a study of blood T cell repertoires in COVID-19. The CDR3 spans 16 residues. V was clipped by 2 bases and J by 0 bases, with 11 bases between them. CDR1 is SNHLY and CDR2 is FYNNEI in the germline V gene. The sequenced sample consisted of PBMCs or T cells enriched from blood (not recorded which). The clonotype was recovered from a woman aged 18-30 years who had recovered from COVID-19. The chain employs TRBV2 and TRBJ2-1, with no clear D. The CDR3 DNA reads TGTGCCAGCAGTGAACTCCCCGGTTTCTCCTACAATGAGCAGTTCTTC. It specifies CASSELPGFSYNEQFF.